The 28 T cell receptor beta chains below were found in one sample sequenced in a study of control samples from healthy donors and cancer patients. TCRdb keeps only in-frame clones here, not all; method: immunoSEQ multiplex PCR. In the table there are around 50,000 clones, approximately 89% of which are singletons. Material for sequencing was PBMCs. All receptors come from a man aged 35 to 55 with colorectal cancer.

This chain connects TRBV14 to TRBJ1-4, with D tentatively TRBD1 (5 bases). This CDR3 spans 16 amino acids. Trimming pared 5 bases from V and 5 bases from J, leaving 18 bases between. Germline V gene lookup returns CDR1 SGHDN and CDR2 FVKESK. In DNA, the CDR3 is TGTGCCAGCAGCAGTAATGTTGGGGCGCAGAATGAAAAACTGTTTTTT. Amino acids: CASSSNVGAQNEKLFF.

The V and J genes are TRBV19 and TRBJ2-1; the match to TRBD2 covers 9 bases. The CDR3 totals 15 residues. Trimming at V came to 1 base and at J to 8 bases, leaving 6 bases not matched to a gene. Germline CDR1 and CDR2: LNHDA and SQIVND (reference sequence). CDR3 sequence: CASSIASGAAYEQFF. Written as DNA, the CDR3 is TGTGCCAGTAGTATAGCTAGCGGGGCGGCTTATGAGCAGTTCTTC. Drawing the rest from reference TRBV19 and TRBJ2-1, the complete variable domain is DGGITQSPKYLFRKEGQNVTLSCEQNLNHDAMYWYRQDPGQGLRLIYYSQIVNDFQKGDIAEGYSVSREKKESFPLTVTSAQKNPTAFYLCASSIASGAAYEQFFGPGTRLTVL.

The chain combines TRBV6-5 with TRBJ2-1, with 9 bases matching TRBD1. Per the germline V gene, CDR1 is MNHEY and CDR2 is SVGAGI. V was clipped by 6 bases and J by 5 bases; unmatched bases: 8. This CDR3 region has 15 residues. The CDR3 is CASRVGQGFNNEQFF. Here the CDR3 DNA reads TGTGCCAGCAGGGTAGGACAGGGGTTTAACAATGAGCAGTTCTTC.

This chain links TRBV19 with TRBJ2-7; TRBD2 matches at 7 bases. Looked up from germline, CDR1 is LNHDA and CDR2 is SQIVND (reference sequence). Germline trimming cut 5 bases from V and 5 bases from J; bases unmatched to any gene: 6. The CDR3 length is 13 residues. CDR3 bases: TGTGCCAGTAGTGCCGGGAGGTTCAACGAGCAGTACTTC. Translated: CASSAGRFNEQYF. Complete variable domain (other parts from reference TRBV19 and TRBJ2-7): DGGITQSPKYLFRKEGQNVTLSCEQNLNHDAMYWYRQDPGQGLRLIYYSQIVNDFQKGDIAEGYSVSREKKESFPLTVTSAQKNPTAFYLCASSAGRFNEQYFGPGTRLTVT.

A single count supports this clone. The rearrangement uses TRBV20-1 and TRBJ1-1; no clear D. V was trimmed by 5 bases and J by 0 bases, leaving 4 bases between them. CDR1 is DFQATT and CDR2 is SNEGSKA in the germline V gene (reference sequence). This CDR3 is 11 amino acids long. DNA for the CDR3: TGCAGTGCTCCGCTGAACACTGAAGCTTTCTTT. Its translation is CSAPLNTEAFF.

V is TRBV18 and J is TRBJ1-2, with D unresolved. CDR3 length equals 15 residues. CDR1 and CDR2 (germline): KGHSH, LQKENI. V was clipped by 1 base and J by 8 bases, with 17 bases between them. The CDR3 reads CASSPLVRSGEGYTF. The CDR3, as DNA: TGTGCCAGCTCACCACTAGTTCGGTCAGGAGAAGGCTACACCTTC. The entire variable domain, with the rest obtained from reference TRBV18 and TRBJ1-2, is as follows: NAGVMQNPRHLVRRRGQEARLRCSPMKGHSHVYWYRQLPEEGLKFMVYLQKENIIDESGMPKERFSAEFPKEGPSILRIQQVVRGDSAAYFCASSPLVRSGEGYTFGSGTRLTVV.

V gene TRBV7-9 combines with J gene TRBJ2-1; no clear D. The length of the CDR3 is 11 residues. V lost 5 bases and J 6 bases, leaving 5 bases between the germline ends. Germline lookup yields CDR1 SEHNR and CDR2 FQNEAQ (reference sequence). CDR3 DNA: TGTGCCAGCAGCCCAGCCAATGAGCAGTTCTTC. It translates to CASSPANEQFF. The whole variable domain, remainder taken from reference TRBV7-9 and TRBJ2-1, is DTGVSQNPRHKITKRGQNVTFRCDPISEHNRLYWYRQTLGQGPEFLTYFQNEAQLEKSRLLSDRFSAERPKGSFSTLEIQRTEQGDSAMYLCASSPANEQFFGPGTRLTVL.

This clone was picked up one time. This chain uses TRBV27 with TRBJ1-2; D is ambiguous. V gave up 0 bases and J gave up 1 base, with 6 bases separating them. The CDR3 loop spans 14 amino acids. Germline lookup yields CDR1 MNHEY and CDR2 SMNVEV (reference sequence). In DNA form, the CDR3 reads TGTGCCAGCAGTTTATCACCAGATAACTATGGCTACACCTTC. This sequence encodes CASSLSPDNYGYTF.

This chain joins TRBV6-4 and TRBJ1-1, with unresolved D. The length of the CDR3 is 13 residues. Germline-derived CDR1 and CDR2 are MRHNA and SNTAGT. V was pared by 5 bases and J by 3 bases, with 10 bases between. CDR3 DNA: TGTGCCAGCAGTATAAGTTTGCACACTGAAGCTTTCTTT. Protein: CASSISLHTEAFF.

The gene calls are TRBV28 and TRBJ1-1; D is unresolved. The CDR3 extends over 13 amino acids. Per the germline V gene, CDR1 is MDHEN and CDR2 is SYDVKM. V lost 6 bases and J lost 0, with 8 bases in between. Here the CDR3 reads CASSRSLNTEAFF. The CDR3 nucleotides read TGTGCCAGCAGCCGAAGTTTGAACACTGAAGCTTTCTTT.

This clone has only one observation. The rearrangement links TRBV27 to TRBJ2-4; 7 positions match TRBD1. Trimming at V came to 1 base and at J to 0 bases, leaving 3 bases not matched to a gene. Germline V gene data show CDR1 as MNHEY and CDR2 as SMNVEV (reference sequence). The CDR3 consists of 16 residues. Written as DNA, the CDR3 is TGTGCCAGCAGTTTATATAGGGGGCTAGCCAAAAACATTCAGTACTTC. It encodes CASSLYRGLAKNIQYF.

CDR3 nucleotide sequence: TGCGCCAGCAGCCAAGGTTCGGGGTATGGAAACACCATATATTTT. Its protein is CASSQGSGYGNTIYF. The chain is built from TRBV4-3 and TRBJ1-3; D uncertain. CDR3 length equals 15 residues. V was shortened by 1 base and J by 3 bases, with 10 bases between the two germline ends. Looked up from germline, CDR1 is LGHNA and CDR2 is YSLEER.

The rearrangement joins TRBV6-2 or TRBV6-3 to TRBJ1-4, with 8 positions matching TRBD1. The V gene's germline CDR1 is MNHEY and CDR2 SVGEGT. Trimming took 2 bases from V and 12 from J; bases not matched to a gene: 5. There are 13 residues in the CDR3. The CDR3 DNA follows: TGTGCCAGCAGTTACGGGACAGGTTCAGAACTGTTTTTT. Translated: CASSYGTGSELFF.

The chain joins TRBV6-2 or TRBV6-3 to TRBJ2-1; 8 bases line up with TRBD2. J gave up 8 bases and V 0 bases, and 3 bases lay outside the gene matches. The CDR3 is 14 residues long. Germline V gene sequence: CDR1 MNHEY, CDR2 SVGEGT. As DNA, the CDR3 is TGTGCCAGCAGTTACTCCAGCGGGAGAGATGAGCAGTTCTTC. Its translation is CASSYSSGRDEQFF.

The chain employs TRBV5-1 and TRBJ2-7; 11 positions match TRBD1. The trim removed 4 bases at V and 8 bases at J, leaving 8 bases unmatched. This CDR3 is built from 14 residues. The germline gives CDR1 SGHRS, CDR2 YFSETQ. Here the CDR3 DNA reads TGCGCCAGCAGCCCCGGGACAGGGGGGGCGAAGCAGTACTTC. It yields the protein CASSPGTGGAKQYF.

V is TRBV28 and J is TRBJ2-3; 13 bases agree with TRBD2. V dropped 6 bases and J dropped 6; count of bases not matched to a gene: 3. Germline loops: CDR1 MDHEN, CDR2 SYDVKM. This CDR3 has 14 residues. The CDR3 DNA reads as TGTGCCAGCAGGACGACTAGCGGGAGGGATACGCAGTATTTT. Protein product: CASRTTSGRDTQYF.

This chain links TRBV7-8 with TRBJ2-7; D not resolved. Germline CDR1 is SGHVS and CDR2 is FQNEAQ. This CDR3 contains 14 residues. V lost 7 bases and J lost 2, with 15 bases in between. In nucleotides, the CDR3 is TGTGCCAGCATGGGGTCGCTTACAGCCTACGAGCAGTACTTC. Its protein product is CASMGSLTAYEQYF.

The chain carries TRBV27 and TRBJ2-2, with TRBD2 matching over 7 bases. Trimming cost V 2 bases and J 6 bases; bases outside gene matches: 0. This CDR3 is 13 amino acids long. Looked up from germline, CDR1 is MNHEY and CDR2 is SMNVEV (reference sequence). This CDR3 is CASSLGLAGELFF. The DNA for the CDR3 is TGTGCCAGCAGTTTAGGACTAGCCGGGGAGCTGTTTTTT.

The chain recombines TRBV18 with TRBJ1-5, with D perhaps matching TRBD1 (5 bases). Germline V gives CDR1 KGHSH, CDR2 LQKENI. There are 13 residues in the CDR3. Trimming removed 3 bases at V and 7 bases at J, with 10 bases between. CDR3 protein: CASSPRVDQPQHF. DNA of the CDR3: TGTGCCAGCTCACCCAGGGTTGACCAGCCCCAGCATTTT.

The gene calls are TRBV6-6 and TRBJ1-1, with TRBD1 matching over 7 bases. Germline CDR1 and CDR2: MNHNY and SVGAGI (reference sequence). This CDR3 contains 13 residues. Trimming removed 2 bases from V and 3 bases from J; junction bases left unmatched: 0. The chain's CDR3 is CASSYRGHTEAFF. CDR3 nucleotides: TGTGCCAGCAGTTACAGGGGGCACACTGAAGCTTTCTTT.

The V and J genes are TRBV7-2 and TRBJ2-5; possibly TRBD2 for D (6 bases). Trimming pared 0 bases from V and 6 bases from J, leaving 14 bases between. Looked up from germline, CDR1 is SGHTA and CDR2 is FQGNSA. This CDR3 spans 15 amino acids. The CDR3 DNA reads TGTGCCAGCAGCTTAGCGCCGGGAGCCGGTCAGACCCAGTACTTC. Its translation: CASSLAPGAGQTQYF.

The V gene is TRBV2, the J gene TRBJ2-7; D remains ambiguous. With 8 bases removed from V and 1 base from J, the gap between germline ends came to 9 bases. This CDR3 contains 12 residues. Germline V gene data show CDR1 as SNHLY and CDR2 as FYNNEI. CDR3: CASGRYSYEQYF. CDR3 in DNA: TGTGCCAGCGGCCGATATTCCTACGAGCAGTACTTC.

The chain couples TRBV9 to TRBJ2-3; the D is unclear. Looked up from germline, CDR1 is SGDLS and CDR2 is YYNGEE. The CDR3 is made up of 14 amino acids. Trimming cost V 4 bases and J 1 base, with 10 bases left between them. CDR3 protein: CASSLSPGTDTQYF. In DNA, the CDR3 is TGTGCCAGCAGCCTCAGCCCTGGCACAGATACGCAGTATTTT.

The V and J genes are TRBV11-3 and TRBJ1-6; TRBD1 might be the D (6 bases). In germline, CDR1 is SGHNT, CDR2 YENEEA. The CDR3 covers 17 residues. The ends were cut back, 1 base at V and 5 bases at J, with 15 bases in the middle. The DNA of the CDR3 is TGTGCCAGCAGCTTAGCCCCCGTCCGGGACAATAATTCACCCCTCCACTTT. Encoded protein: CASSLAPVRDNNSPLHF.

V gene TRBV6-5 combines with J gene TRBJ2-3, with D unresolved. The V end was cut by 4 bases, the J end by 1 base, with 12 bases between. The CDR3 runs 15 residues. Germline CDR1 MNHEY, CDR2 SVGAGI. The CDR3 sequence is CASSSTRRGTDTQYF. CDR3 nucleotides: TGTGCCAGCAGTTCGACGAGGCGAGGCACAGATACGCAGTATTTT.

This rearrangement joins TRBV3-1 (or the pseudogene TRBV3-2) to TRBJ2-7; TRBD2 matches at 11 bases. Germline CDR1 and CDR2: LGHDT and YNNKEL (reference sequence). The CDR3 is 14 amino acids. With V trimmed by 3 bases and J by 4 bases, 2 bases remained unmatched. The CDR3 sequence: CASSQASGRYEQYF. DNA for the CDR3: TGTGCCAGCAGCCAGGCTAGCGGGAGGTACGAGCAGTACTTC.

The CDR3 protein is CASSAGLDNGYTF. CDR3 nucleotide sequence: TGTGCCAGCAGCGCCGGGTTGGATAACGGCTACACCTTC. The rearrangement uses TRBV9 and TRBJ1-2, with no clear D. This CDR3 contains 13 residues. Deletions cut 3 bases from V and 8 bases from J, with 14 bases between. The germline gives CDR1 SGDLS, CDR2 YYNGEE.

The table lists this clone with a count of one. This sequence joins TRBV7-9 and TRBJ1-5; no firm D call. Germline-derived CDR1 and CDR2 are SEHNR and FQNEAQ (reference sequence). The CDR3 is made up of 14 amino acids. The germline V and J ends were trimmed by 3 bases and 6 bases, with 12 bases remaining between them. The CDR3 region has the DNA TGTGCCAGCAGCTTCGACGGCCCTGGTCAGCCCCAGCATTTT. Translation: CASSFDGPGQPQHF.